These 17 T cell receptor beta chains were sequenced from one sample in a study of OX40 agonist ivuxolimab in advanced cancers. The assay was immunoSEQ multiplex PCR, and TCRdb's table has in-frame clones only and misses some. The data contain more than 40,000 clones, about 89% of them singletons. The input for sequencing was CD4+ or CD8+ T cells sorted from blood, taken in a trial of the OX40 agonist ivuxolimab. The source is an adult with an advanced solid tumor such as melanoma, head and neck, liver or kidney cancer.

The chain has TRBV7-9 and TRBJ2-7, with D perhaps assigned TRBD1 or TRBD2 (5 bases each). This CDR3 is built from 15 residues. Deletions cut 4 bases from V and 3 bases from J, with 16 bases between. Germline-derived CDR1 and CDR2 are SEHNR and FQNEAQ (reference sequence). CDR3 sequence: CASSSRDRGDYEQYF. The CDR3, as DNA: TGTGCCAGCAGCTCCCGGGACCGGGGAGACTACGAGCAGTACTTC.

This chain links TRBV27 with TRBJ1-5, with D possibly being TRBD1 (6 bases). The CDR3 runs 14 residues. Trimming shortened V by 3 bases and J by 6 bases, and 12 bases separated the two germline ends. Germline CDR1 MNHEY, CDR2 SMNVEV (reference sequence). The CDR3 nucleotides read TGTGCCAGCAGTTTGTTTGCGGGGGCTCAGCCCCAGCATTTT. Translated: CASSLFAGAQPQHF.

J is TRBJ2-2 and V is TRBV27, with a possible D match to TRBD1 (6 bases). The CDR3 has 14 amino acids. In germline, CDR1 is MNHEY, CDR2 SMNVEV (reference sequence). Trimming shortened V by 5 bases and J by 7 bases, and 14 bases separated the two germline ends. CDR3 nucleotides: TGTGCCAGCAGTGTAACAGGGAATATCGGGGAGCTGTTTTTT. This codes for CASSVTGNIGELFF.

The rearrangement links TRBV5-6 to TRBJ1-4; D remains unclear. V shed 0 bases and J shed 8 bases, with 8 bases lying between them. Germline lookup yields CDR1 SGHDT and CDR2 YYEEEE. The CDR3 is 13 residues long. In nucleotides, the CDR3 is TGTGCCAGCAGCTTGGGGACCGGGGAAAAACTGTTTTTT. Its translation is CASSLGTGEKLFF.

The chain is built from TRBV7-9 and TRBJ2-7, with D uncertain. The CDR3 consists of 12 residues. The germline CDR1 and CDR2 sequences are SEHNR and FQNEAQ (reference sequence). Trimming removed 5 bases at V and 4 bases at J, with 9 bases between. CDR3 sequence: CASSLIGYEQYF. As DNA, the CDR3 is TGTGCCAGCAGCCTAATCGGTTACGAGCAGTACTTC.

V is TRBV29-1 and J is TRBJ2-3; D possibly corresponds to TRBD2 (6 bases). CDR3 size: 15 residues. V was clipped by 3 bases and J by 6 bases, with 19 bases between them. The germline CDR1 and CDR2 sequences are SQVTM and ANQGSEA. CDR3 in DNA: TGCAGCGTTGAGGGGTGGCGGGATCGACCCGATACGCAGTATTTT. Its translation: CSVEGWRDRPDTQYF.

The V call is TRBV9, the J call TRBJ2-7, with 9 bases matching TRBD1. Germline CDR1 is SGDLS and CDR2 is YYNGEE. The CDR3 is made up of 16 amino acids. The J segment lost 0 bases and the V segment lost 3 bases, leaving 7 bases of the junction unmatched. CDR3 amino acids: CASSENPGQGSYEQYF. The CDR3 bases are TGTGCCAGCAGCGAAAATCCGGGACAGGGCTCCTACGAGCAGTACTTC.

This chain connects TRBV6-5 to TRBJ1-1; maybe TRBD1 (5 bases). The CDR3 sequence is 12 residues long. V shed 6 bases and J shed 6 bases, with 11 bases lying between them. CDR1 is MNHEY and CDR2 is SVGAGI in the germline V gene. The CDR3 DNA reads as TGTGCCAGCAGCCCCTGGGGGTCTGAAGCTTTCTTT. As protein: CASSPWGSEAFF.

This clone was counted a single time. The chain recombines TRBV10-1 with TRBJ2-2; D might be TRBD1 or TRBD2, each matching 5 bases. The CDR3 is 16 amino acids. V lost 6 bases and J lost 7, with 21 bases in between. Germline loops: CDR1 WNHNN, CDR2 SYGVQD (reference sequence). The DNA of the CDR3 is TGCGCCAGCAGAAACCGGGACCCTGGAGTTGGCGGGGAGCTGTTTTTT. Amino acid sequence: CASRNRDPGVGGELFF.

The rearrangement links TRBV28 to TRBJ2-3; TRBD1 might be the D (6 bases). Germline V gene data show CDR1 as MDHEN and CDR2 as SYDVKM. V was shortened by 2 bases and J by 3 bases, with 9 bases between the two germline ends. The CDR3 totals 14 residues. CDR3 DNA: TGTGCCAGCAGTTTAAGGACAGTTACAGATACGCAGTATTTT. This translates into CASSLRTVTDTQYF.

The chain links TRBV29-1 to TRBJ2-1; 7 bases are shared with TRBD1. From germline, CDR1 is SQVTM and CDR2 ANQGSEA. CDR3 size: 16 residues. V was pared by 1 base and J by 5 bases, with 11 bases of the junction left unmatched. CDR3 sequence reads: CSVEAPGTVNNNEQFF. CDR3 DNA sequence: TGCAGCGTTGAAGCCCCCGGGACAGTAAATAACAATGAGCAGTTCTTC.

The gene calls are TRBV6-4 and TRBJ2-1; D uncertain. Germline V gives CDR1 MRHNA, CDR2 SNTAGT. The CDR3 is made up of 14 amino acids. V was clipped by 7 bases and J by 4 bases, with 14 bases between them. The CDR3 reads CASNRATAYNEQFF. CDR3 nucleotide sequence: TGTGCCAGCAACCGAGCCACAGCATACAATGAGCAGTTCTTC.

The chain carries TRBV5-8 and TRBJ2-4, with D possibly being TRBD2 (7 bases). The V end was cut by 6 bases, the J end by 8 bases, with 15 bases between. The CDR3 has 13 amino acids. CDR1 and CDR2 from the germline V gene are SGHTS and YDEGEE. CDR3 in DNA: TGTGCCAGCACTTTAGGGGAGGGGGACATTCAGTACTTC. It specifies CASTLGEGDIQYF. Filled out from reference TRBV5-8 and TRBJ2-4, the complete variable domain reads EAGVTQSPTHLIKTRGQQATLRCSPISGHTSVYWYQQALGLGLQFLLWYDEGEERNRGNFPPRFSGRQFPNYSSELNVNALELEDSALYLCASTLGEGDIQYFGAGTRLSVL.

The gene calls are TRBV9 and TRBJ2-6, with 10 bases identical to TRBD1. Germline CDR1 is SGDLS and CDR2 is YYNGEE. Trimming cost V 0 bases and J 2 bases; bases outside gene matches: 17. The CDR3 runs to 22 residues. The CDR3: CASSVDRGMGGQGSPGANVLTF. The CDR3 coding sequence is TGTGCCAGCAGCGTAGATCGCGGAATGGGGGGACAGGGGAGCCCTGGGGCCAACGTCCTGACTTTC.

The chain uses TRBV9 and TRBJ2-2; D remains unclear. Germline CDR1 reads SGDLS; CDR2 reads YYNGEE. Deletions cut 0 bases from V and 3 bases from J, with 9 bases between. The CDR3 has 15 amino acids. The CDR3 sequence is CASSVGRAYTGELFF. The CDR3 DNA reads TGTGCCAGCAGCGTAGGCAGAGCCTACACCGGGGAGCTGTTTTTT.

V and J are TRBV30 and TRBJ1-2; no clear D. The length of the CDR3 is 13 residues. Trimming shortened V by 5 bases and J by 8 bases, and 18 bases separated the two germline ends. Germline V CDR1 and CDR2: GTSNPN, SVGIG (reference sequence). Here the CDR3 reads CAWFHGYPRGYTF. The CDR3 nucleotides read TGTGCCTGGTTCCATGGCTACCCGCGGGGCTACACCTTC.

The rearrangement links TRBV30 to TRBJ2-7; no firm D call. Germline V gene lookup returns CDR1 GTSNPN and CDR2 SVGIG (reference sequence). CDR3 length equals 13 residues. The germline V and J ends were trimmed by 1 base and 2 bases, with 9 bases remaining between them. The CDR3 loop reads CAWSDLEPYEQYF. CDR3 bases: TGTGCCTGGAGTGACCTGGAGCCCTACGAGCAGTACTTC.